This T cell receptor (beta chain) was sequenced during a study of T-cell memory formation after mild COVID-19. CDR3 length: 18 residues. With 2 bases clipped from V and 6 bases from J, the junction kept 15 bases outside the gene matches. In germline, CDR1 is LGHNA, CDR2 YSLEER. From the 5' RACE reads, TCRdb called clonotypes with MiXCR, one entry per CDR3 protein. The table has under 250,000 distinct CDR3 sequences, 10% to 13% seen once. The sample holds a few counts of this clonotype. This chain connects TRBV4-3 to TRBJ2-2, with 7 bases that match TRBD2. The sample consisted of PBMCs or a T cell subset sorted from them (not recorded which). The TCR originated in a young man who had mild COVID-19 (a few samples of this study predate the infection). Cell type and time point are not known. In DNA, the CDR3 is TGCGCCAGCAGCCAACTGAAGTCCTCCGGCGGGAGCGCCGGGGAGCTGTTTTTT. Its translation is CASSQLKSSGGSAGELFF.